This TCR beta chain appears in the sequencing data of a study of cytomegalovirus exposure and HLA in healthy donors. Study information: About 85 million unique TCR sequences came from HLA-typed donors in an early release.

It was with 60 Vbeta and 13 Jbeta primers that the PCR ran. The protocol was immunoSEQ multiplex PCR, while the TCRdb copy is restricted to in-frame clones and leaves out a portion. The sample holds about 200,000 clones, about 78% seen once. The length of the CDR3 is 15 residues. J lost 5 bases, V lost 3 bases, and 6 bases had no gene match. The germline V gene encodes CDR1 MNHNS and CDR2 SASEGT. The sample consisted of PBMCs. The gene calls are TRBV6-1 and TRBJ1-5, with 8 bases identical to TRBD1. This sequence originates from a young woman in good health and CMV-seronegative. The CDR3 nucleotides read TGTGCCAGCAGTGATGTGACAGGGGTGGATCAGCCCCAGCATTTT. Its protein product is CASSDVTGVDQPQHF.